Listed here is a single TCR beta chain. The sample originates from a study of identical twins. The CDR3 spans 15 residues. Trimming cost V 7 bases and J 8 bases, with 23 bases left between them. Germline CDR1 DFQATT, CDR2 SNEGSKA (reference sequence). TCRdb ran MiXCR on the 5' RACE reads and lists one entry per CDR3 protein. The table lists 500,000 to 650,000 distinct CDR3 sequences, around 20% of them singletons. This sample was shared with a second study, whose subject was yellow fever vaccine responses in identical twins.

This chain links TRBV20-1 with TRBJ2-2; D unresolved. Sequenced: CD4+ T cells sorted from blood. This TCR was recovered from a woman aged 18-29 years in good health. The CDR3 region has the DNA TGCAGTGGGGTAAAAGGCCCTATTACGTCGGGGGAGCTGTTTTTT. It encodes CSGVKGPITSGELFF.